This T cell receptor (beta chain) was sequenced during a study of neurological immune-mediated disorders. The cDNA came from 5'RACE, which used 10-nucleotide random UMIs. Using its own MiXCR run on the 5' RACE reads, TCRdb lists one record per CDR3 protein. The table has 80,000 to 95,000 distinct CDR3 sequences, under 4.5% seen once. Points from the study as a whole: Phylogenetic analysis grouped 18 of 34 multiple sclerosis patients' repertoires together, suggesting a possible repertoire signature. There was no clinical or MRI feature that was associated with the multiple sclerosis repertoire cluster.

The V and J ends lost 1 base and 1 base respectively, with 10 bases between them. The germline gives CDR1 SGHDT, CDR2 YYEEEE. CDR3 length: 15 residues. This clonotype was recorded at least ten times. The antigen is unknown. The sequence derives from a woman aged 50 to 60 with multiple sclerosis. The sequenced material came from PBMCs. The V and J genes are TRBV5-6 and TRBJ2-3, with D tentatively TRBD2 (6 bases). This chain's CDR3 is CASSLRSGRTDTQYF. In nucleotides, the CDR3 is TGTGCCAGCAGCTTGAGGAGCGGGCGCACAGATACGCAGTATTTT. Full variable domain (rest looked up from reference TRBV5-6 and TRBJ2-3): DAGVTQSPTHLIKTRGQQVTLRCSPKSGHDTVSWYQQALGQGPQFIFQYYEEEERQRGNFPDRFSGHQFPNYSSELNVNALLLGDSALYLCASSLRSGRTDTQYFGPGTRLTVL.